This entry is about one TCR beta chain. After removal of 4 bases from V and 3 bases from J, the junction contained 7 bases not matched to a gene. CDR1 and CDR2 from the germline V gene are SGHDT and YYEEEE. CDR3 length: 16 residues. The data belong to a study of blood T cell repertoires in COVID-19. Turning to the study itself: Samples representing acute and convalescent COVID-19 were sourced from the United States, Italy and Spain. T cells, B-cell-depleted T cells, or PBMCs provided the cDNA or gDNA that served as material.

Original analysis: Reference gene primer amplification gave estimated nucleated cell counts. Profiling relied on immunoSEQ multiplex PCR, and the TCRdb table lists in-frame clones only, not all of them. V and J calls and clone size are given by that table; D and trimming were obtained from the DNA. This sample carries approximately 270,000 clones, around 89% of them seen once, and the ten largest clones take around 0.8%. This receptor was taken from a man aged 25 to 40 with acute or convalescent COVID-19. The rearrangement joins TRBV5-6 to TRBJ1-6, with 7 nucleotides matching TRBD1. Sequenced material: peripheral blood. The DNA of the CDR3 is TGTGCCAGCAGCGCCAGACAGGGAAACTATAATTCACCCCTCCACTTT. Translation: CASSARQGNYNSPLHF.